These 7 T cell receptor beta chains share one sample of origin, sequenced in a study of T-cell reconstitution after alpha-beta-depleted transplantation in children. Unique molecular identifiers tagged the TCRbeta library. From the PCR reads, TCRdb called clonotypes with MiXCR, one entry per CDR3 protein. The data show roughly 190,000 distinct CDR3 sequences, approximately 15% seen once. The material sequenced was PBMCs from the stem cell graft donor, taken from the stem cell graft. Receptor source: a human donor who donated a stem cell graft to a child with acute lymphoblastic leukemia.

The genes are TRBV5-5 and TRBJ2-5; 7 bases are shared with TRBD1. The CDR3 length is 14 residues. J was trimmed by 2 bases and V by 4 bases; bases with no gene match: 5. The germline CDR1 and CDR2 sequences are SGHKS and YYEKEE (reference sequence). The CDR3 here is CASSRQGQQETQYF. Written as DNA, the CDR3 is TGTGCCAGCAGCCGTCAGGGACAGCAAGAGACCCAGTACTTC.

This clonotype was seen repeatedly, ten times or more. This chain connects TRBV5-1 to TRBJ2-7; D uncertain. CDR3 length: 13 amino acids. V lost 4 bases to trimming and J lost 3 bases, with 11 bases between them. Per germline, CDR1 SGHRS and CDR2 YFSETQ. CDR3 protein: CASSPTILYEQYF. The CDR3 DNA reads TGCGCCAGCAGCCCGACAATCCTCTACGAGCAGTACTTC.

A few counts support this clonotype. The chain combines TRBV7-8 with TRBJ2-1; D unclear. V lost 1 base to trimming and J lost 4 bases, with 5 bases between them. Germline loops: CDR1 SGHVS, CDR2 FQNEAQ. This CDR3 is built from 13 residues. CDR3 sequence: CASSLGAYNEQFF. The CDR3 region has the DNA TGTGCCAGCAGCTTAGGAGCGTACAATGAGCAGTTCTTC. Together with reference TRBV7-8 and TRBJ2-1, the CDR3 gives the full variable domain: GAGVSQSPRYKVAKRGQDVALRCDPISGHVSLFWYQQALGQGPEFLTYFQNEAQLDKSGLPSDRFFAERPEGSVSTLKIQRTQQEDSAVYLCASSLGAYNEQFFGPGTRLTVL.

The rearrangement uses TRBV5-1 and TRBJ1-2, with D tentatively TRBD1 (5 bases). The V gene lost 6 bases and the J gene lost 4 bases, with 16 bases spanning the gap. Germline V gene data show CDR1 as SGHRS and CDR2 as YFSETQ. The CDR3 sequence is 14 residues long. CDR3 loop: CASNKDTDLYGYTF. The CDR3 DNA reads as TGCGCCAGCAACAAGGACACAGACCTCTATGGCTACACCTTC.

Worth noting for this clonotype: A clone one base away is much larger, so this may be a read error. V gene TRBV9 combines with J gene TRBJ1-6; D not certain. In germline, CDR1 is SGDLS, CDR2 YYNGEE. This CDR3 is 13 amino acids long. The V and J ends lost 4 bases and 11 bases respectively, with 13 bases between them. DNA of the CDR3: TGTGCCAGCAGCCTAGATGGCTTCACACCCCTCCACTTT. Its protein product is CASSLDGFTPLHF.

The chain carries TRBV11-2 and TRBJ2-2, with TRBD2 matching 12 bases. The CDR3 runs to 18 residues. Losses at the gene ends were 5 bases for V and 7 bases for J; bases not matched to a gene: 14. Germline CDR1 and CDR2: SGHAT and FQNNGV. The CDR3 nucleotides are TGTGCCAGCAGCCCATACCCCCTGACTAGCGGGAGAGGCGGGGAGCTGTTTTTT. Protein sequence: CASSPYPLTSGRGGELFF.

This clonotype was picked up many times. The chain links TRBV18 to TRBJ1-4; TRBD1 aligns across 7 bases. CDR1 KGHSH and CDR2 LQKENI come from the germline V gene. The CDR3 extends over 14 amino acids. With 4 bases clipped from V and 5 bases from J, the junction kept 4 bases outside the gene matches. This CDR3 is CASSRQGQNEKLFF. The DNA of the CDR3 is TGTGCCAGCTCACGACAGGGCCAGAATGAAAAACTGTTTTTT. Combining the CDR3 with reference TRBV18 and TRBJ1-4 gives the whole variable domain NAGVMQNPRHLVRRRGQEARLRCSPMKGHSHVYWYRQLPEEGLKFMVYLQKENIIDESGMPKERFSAEFPKEGPSILRIQQVVRGDSAAYFCASSRQGQNEKLFFGSGTQLSVL.